This T cell receptor beta chain was profiled in a study of blood T cell repertoires in COVID-19. The CDR3 loop spans 16 amino acids. Germline CDR1 is KGHSH and CDR2 is LQKENI. With 0 bases removed from V and 10 bases from J, the gap between germline ends came to 19 bases. Produced via immunoSEQ multiplex PCR; TCRdb's table is partial and in-frame only. The data show tens of thousands of clones, with around four fifths seen just once and just under 6.5% held by the top ten. The sequence derives from a human donor in a cohort sampled during active COVID-19. This rearrangement joins TRBV18 to TRBJ2-1; tentative D call: TRBD2 (5 bases). The sample consisted of peripheral blood. The CDR3 DNA reads as TGTGCCAGCTCACCACCTCCAGTGGGAGAAGGAAAGGAGCAGTTCTTC. It yields the protein CASSPPPVGEGKEQFF. Complete variable domain (other parts from reference TRBV18 and TRBJ2-1): NAGVMQNPRHLVRRRGQEARLRCSPMKGHSHVYWYRQLPEEGLKFMVYLQKENIIDESGMPKERFSAEFPKEGPSILRIQQVVRGDSAAYFCASSPPPVGEGKEQFFGPGTRLTVL.